The source of this T cell receptor (beta chain) is a study of blood T cell repertoires in COVID-19. Some clones are missing from TCRdb's copy, which holds only in-frame ones; the method was immunoSEQ multiplex PCR. The table records roughly 60,000 clones, about 81% of them present only once. The V gene lost 6 bases and the J gene lost 4 bases, with 7 bases spanning the gap. CDR1 and CDR2 from the germline V gene are DFQATT and SNEGSKA (reference sequence). This CDR3 has 11 amino acids. The rearrangement joins TRBV20-1 to TRBJ1-3, with unresolved D. The sequence was obtained from an elderly man with acute or convalescent COVID-19. Sequencing was performed on peripheral blood. The CDR3 region is CSALQGNTIYF. The DNA for the CDR3 is TGCAGTGCCCTACAGGGAAACACCATATATTTT.